The T cell receptor (beta chain) under discussion was sequenced for a study of CD8+ T cells in alopecia areata. For the study at large: Recipients were roughly 7-11-week-old female C3H/HeJ mice grafted with skin from approximately 6-13-month-old C3H/HeJ donors with spontaneous alopecia. Study-wide findings and caveats: Relative to normal scalp, lesional scalp, especially alopecia totalis/universalis, showed higher clonality.

Pooled cells of cutaneous lymph node origin were sorted on CD4, CD8alpha, NKG2D, NKG2ACE and other markers. Worth noting for this clone: Its antigen is not known. The gene names given are mouse names. The read terminates 4 residues ahead of where the CDR3 ends, so the germline J gene completes it. Other DNA sequences within the sample encode an identical CDR3.

CDR1 and CDR2 (germline): LGHNA, YNLKQL (reference sequence). The CDR3 is made up of 15 amino acids. Following RNA extraction, reverse transcription yielded cDNA that acted as the sequencing template. Assay used: immunoSEQ multiplex PCR; TCRdb lists only in-frame clones, some missing. The table lists 270,000 or so clones, with no singletons. This receptor was identified in a C3H/HeJ mouse with alopecia areata. For this strain, the MHC haplotype corresponds to H2-k. The rearrangement joins TRBV5 to TRBJ2-1, with 10 bases that match TRBD2. The sequencing sample was made of CD4+ T cells sorted from a lymph node. CDR3 DNA, as far as it was read: TGTGCCAGCAGCCAAGAGGGGACTGGGGACGCT. Residues: CASSQEGTGDA. The full CDR3 sequence reads CASSQEGTGDAEQFF.